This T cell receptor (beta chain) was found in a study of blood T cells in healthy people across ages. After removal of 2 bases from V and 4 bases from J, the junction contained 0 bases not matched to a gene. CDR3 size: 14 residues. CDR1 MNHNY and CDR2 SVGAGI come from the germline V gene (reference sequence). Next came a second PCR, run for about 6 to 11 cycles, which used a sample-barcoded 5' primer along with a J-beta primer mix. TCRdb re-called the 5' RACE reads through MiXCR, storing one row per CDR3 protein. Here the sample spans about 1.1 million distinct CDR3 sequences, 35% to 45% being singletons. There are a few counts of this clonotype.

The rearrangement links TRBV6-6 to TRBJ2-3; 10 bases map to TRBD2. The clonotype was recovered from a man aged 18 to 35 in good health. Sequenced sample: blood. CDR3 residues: CASSYLAGADTQYF. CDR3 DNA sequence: TGTGCCAGCAGTTACCTAGCGGGGGCAGATACGCAGTATTTT.